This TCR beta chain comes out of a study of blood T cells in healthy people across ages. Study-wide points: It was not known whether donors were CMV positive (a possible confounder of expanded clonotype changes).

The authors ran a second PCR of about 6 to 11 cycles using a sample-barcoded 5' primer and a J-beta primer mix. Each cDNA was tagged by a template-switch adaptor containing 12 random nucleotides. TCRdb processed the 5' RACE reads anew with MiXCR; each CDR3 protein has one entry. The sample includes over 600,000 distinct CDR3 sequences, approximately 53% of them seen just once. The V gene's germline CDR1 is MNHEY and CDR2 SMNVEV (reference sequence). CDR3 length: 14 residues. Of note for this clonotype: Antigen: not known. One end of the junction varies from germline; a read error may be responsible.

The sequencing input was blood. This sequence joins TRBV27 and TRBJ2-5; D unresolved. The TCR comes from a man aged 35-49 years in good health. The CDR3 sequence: CASSFLGRQETRYF. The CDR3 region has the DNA TGTGCCAGCAGCTTTCTGGGCAGGCAAGAGACCCGGTACTTC.